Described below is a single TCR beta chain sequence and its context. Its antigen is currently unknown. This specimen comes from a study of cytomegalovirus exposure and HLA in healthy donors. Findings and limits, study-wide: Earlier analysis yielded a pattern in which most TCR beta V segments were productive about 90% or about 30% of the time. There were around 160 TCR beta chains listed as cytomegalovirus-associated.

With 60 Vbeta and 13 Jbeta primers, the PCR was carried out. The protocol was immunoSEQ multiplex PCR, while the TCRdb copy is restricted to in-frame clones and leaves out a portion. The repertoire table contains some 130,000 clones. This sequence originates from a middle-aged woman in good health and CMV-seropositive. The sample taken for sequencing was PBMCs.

This CDR3 reads CASSVEQGGTEAFF. The CDR3 coding sequence is TGTGCCAGCAGTGTAGAACAGGGAGGGACTGAAGCTTTCTTT. The chain employs TRBV6-4 and TRBJ1-1; possibly TRBD1 for D (6 bases). The V end lost 4 bases, the J end lost 5 bases, and 14 bases lay between the germline ends. This CDR3 region has 14 residues. CDR1 and CDR2 from the germline V gene are MRHNA and SNTAGT.